Listed below are T cell receptor beta chains from one sample, sequenced in a study of Graves' ophthalmopathy and Graves' hyperthyroidism. TCRdb itself ran the multiplex PCR reads through MiXCR, one entry per CDR3 protein. Among about 380,000 distinct CDR3 sequences, roughly 14% were seen once, and the ten largest hold roughly 7%. Sequencing was performed on peripheral blood. All receptors come from a woman aged 18-29 years with stable Graves' hyperthyroidism. CDR3s include the opening cysteine and the closing phenylalanine or tryptophan. The D gene is left open where the match is weak. The size entry is marked missing in some rows and otherwise reads once, few, many or a size class.

d_call clone_size j_call v_call cdr3_aa cdr3_nt
TRBD1 many TRBJ1-6 TRBV4-2 CASSQAITGEGSPLHF TGTGCCAGCAGCCAGGCAATTACAGGGGAAGGTTCACCCCTCCACTTT
. . TRBJ1-1 TRBV28 CASGRGMNTEAFF TGTGCCAGCGGAAGGGGGATGAACACTGAAGCTTTCTTT
. many TRBJ1-1 TRBV29-1 CSVQGGAFF TGCAGCGTTCAGGGTGGGGCTTTCTTT
. many TRBJ2-3 TRBV27 CASSLGVRVTDTQYF TGTGCCAGCAGTTTAGGCGTCAGGGTGACAGATACGCAGTATTTT
. many TRBJ2-7 TRBV6-2/TRBV6-3 CASSWGGPTYEQYF TGTGCCAGCAGTTGGGGAGGTCCGACCTACGAGCAGTACTTC
. many TRBJ1-1 TRBV7-2 CASSSREGGVGAFF TGTGCCAGCAGCTCGCGAGAGGGTGGAGTAGGAGCTTTCTTT
. many TRBJ2-5 TRBV6-2/TRBV6-3 CASSWNQGTQETQYF TGTGCCAGCAGTTGGAACCAGGGGACTCAAGAGACCCAGTACTTC
TRBD1 many TRBJ2-6 TRBV6-5 CASSYWTGVGANVLTF TGTGCCAGCAGTTACTGGACAGGGGTCGGGGCCAACGTCCTGACTTTC
. . TRBJ1-5 TRBV6-2/TRBV6-3 CASSPGRQRGYQPQHF TGTGCCAGCAGTCCGGGTAGACAGCGTGGGTATCAGCCCCAGCATTTT
. many TRBJ1-1 TRBV7-3 CASSKQGRTEAFF TGTGCCAGCAGCAAACAGGGTCGCACTGAAGCTTTCTTT
TRBD1 many TRBJ1-1 TRBV2 CASMGDRNTEAFF TGTGCCAGCATGGGGGACAGGAACACTGAAGCTTTCTTT
. many TRBJ1-5 TRBV6-1 CASENSLVSQPQHF TGTGCCAGCGAGAATTCTCTTGTCAGTCAGCCCCAGCATTTT
. . TRBJ2-5 TRBV10-3 CAISEVERETQYF TGTGCCATCAGTGAGGTCGAGCGGGAGACCCAGTACTTC
. few TRBJ2-7 TRBV12-3/TRBV12-4 CASIPRGTVYEQYF TGTGCCAGCATCCCTCGGGGGACGGTTTATGAGCAGTACTTC
TRBD1 many TRBJ2-1 TRBV7-2 CASSPQGADEQFF TGTGCCAGCAGCCCTCAGGGGGCAGATGAGCAGTTCTTC
. many TRBJ1-5 TRBV5-1 CASSLAGLSYQPQHF TGCGCCAGCAGCTTGGCCGGTCTATCCTATCAGCCCCAGCATTTT